This record looks at one T cell receptor beta chain sequence and its context. This sample was taken from a study of OX40 agonist ivuxolimab in advanced cancers. Whole-study context: Enrollees could have had prior anti-PD-1, anti-PD-L1 or anti-CTLA-4 therapy, which around 43% had received. A partial response was reached by three patients: one with hepatocellular carcinoma and two with cutaneous melanoma.

Profiling relied on immunoSEQ multiplex PCR, and the TCRdb table lists in-frame clones only, not all of them. The data hold more than 55,000 clones, with 86% observed a single time. Per the germline V gene, CDR1 is SGHRS and CDR2 is YFSETQ. With 1 base removed from V and 4 bases from J, the gap between germline ends came to 14 bases. CDR3 length: 15 amino acids. This receptor was obtained from an adult with an advanced solid tumor such as melanoma, head and neck, liver or kidney cancer. This chain joins TRBV5-1 and TRBJ2-5, with D possibly TRBD1 on 5 matching bases. This specimen consisted of CD4+ or CD8+ T cells sorted from blood, obtained in a trial of the OX40 agonist ivuxolimab. This CDR3 is CASSLFEAGRETQYF. The DNA of the CDR3 is TGCGCCAGCAGCTTGTTTGAGGCAGGGCGAGAGACCCAGTACTTC.